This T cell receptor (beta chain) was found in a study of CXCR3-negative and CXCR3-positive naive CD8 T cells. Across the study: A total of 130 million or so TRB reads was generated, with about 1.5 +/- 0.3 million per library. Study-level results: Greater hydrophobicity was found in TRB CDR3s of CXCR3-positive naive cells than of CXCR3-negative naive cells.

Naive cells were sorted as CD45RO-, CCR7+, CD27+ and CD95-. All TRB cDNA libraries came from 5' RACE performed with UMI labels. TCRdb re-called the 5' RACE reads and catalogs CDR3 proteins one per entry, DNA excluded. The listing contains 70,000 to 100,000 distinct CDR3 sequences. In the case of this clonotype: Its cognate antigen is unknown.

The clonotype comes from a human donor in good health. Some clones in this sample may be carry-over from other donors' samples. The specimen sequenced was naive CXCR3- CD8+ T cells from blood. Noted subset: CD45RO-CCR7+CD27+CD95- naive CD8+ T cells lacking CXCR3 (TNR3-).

The CDR3 loop reads CSVPDRLAGDNEQFF. This chain joins TRBV29-1 and TRBJ2-1; with no DNA, the TCRdb D assignment of TRBD2 cannot be verified. Germline CDR1 is SQVTM and CDR2 is ANQGSEA. The CDR3 length is 15 residues.